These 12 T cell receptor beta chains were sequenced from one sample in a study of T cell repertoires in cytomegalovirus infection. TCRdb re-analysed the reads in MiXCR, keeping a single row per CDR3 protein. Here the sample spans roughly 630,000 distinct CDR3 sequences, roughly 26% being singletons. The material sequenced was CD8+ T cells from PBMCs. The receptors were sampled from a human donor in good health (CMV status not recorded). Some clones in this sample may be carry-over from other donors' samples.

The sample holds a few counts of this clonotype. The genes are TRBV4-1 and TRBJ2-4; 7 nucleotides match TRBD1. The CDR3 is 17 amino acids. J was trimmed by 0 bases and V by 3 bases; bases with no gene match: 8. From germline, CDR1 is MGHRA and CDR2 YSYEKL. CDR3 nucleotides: TGCGCCAGCAGCCAGGAACAGGGGAACGTAGCCAAAAACATTCAGTACTTC. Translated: CASSQEQGNVAKNIQYF.

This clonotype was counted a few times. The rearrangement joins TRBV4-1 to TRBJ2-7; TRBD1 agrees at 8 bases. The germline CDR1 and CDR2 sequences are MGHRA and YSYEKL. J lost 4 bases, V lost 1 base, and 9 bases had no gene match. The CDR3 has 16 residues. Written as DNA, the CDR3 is TGCGCCAGCAGCCAAGGGGGCCAGGGGGCCGTTTACGAGCAGTACTTC. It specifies CASSQGGQGAVYEQYF.

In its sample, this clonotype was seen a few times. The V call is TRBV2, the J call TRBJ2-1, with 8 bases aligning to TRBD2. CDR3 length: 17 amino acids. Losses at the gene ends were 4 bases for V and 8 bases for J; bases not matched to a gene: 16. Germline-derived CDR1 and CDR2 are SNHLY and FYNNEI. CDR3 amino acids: CASSGLTRGALTDEQFF. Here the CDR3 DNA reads TGTGCCAGCAGTGGTCTTACGCGGGGGGCTCTTACTGATGAGCAGTTCTTC.

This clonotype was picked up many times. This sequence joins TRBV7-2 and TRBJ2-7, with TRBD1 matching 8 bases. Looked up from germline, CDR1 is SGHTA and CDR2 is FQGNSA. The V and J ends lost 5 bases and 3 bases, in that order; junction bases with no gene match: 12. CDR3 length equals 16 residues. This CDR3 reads CASSPSPGGQDYEQYV. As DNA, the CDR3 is TGTGCCAGCAGCCCGTCACCAGGGGGACAGGACTACGAGCAGTACGTC.

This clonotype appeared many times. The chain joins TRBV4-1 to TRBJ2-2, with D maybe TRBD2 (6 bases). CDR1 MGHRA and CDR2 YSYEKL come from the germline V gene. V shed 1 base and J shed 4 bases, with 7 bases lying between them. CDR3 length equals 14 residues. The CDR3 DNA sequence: TGCGCCAGCAGCCAAGGGAGGGCCACCGGGGAGCTGTTTTTT. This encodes CASSQGRATGELFF.

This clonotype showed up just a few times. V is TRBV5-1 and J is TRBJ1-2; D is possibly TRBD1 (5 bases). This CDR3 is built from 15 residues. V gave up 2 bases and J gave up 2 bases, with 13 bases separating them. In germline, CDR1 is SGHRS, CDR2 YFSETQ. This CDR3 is CASSLKGEMNYGYTF. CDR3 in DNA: TGCGCCAGCAGCTTAAAAGGGGAGATGAACTATGGCTACACCTTC.

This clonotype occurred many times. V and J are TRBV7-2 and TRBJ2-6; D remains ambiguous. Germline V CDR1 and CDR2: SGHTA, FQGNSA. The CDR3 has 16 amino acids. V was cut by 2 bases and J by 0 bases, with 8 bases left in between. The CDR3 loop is CASSLISFSGANVLTF. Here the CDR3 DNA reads TGTGCCAGCAGCTTAATAAGTTTCTCTGGGGCCAACGTCCTGACTTTC.

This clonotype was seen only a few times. CDR3 region: CASSRGLAYEQFF. In DNA, the CDR3 is TGTGCCAGCAGCCGAGGACTAGCCTATGAGCAGTTCTTC. The V call is TRBV2, the J call TRBJ2-1; 8 nucleotides match TRBD2. V dropped 6 bases and J dropped 8; count of bases not matched to a gene: 6. The CDR3 is made up of 13 amino acids. CDR1 is SNHLY and CDR2 is FYNNEI in the germline V gene. The whole variable domain, filled in from reference TRBV2 and TRBJ2-1, reads EPEVTQTPSHQVTQMGQEVILRCVPISNHLYFYWYRQILGQKVEFLVSFYNNEISEKSEIFDDQFSVERPDGSNFTLKIRSTKLEDSAMYFCASSRGLAYEQFFGPGTRLTVL.

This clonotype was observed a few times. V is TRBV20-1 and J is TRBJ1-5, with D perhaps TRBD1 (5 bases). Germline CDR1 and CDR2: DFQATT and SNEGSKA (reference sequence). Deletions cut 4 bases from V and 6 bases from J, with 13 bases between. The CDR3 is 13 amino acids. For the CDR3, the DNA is TGCAGTGCTAATTCAGGGAAGGGTCAGCCCCAGCATTTT. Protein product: CSANSGKGQPQHF.

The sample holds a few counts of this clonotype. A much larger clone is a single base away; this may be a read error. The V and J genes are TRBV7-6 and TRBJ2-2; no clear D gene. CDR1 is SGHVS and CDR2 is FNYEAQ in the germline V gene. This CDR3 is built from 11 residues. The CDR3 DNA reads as TGTGTCAGCAGCTTGTTTGGGGAGCTGTTTTTT. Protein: CVSSLFGELFF. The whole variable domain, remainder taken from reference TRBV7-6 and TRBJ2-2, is GAGVSQSPRYKVTKRGQDVALRCDPISGHVSLYWYRQALGQGPEFLTYFNYEAQQDKSGLPNDRFSAERPEGSISTLTIQRTEQRDSAMYRCVSSLFGELFFGEGSRLTVL.

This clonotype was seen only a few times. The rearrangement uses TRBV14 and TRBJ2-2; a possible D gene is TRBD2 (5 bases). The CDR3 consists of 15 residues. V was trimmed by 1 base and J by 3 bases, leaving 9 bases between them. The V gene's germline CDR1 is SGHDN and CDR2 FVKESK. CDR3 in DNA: TGTGCCAGCAGCCAAGTGGGGAGTTACACCGGGGAGCTGTTTTTT. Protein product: CASSQVGSYTGELFF.

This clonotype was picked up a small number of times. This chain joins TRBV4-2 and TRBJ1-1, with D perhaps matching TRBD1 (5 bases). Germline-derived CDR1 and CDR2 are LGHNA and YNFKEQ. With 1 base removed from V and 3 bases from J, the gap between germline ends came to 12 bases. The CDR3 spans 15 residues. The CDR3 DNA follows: TGTGCCAGCAGCCAAGGGGAAGGGGCGGACACTGAAGCTTTCTTT. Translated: CASSQGEGADTEAFF.